A selection of T cell receptor beta chains follows, all from one sample in a study of blood T cell repertoires in COVID-19. Method: immunoSEQ multiplex PCR; TCRdb's copy keeps in-frame clones and lacks some. The data hold about 92,000 clones, with about 85% observed a single time. Sequencing was done on a sample of peripheral blood. All receptors come from a human donor in a cohort sampled during active COVID-19. Both conserved end residues are part of each CDR3. Fields, in order: D gene, clone size, V gene, J gene, CDR3 DNA, CDR3 protein. A D gene is named only where the DNA matches it firmly. Size is omitted from some rows. Given values are once, few, many or a class for expanded clones.

>TRBD1|-|TRBV11-2|TRBJ1-1
TGTGCCAGCAGCTTACTCCCACAGGGGAATACTGAAGCTTTCTTT
CASSLLPQGNTEAFF
>TRBD1|-|TRBV6-2/TRBV6-3|TRBJ2-5
TGTGCCAGCAGTTATCCCGCGGGACAGGGCCAGTACCAAGAGACCCAGTACTTC
CASSYPAGQGQYQETQYF
>-|-|TRBV27|TRBJ2-1
TGTGCCAGCAGTTTTGGCAGGGGCAATGAGCAGTTCTTC
CASSFGRGNEQFF
>-|-|TRBV18|TRBJ2-7
TGTGCCAGCTCACCTCCGGGGTACGAGCAGTACTTC
CASSPPGYEQYF
>TRBD1|-|TRBV24-1|TRBJ1-5
TGTGCCACTTTGGGACAGGGCGACTGGCAGCCCCAGCATTTT
CATLGQGDWQPQHF
>-|-|TRBV29-1|TRBJ1-3
TGCAGCGTTGTTTGGGCCGGAAACACCATATATTTT
CSVVWAGNTIYF
>TRBD2|-|TRBV9|TRBJ2-2
TGTGCCAGCAGCCTTGGGACTATTGCCGGGGAGCTGTTTTTT
CASSLGTIAGELFF
>-|-|TRBV9|TRBJ2-2
TGTGCCAGCAGCGTAGAACCGGGGTCTCTCAGGTGGGAGCTGTTTTTT
CASSVEPGSLRWELFF
>-|-|TRBV5-1|TRBJ1-6
TGCGCCAGCAGCTTGAAGGGGGACACCCTCAATTCACCCCTCCACTTT
CASSLKGDTLNSPLHF
>-|-|TRBV11-3|TRBJ2-1
TGTGCCAGCAGCACGGACAGAGGATCTTCAAGCGAGCAGTTCTTC
CASSTDRGSSSEQFF
>-|once|TRBV5-4|TRBJ1-6
TGTGCCACTACTTACCAGGGCCCCTGGGATTCACCCCTCCACTTT
CATTYQGPWDSPLHF
>-|few|TRBV4-1|TRBJ2-7
TGCGCCAGCAGCCATCGTAGCGTGACAAGGACCTACGAGCAGTACTTC
CASSHRSVTRTYEQYF
>TRBD2|-|TRBV19|TRBJ2-1
TGTGCCAGTAGCAGTAGCGGGACAATTAACAATGAGCAGTTCTTC
CASSSSGTINNEQFF
>TRBD2|-|TRBV5-4|TRBJ2-1
TGTGCCAGCAGCTTGCCGCTAGCGGGGTACAATGAGCAGTTCTTC
CASSLPLAGYNEQFF
>-|-|TRBV12-5|TRBJ1-1
TGTGCTAGTGGTTTGGTACTCAGACAACCCTGGAACACTGAAGCTTTCTTT
CASGLVLRQPWNTEAFF
>-|few|TRBV7-3|TRBJ1-5
TGTGCCAGCAGCTTACAGTCCAATCAGCCCCAGCATTTT
CASSLQSNQPQHF
>TRBD2|few|TRBV6-2/TRBV6-3|TRBJ2-1
TGTGCCAGCAGTCCCCAGGGACTACTAAACAATGAGCAGTTCTTC
CASSPQGLLNNEQFF
>TRBD1|-|TRBV7-2|TRBJ2-7
TGTGCCAGCAGCTTAGGCCTGACAGGGGACGAGCAGTACTTC
CASSLGLTGDEQYF
>TRBD1|-|TRBV5-1|TRBJ2-7
TGCGCCAGCTCCCGGTCCGGGACAGTCTCCTACGAGCAGTACTTC
CASSRSGTVSYEQYF
>-|-|TRBV28|TRBJ1-2
TGTGCCAGCAGTGTGAGGCCCGGGGACTATGGCTACACCTTC
CASSVRPGDYGYTF
>-|-|TRBV24-1|TRBJ1-5
TGTGCCACCAGTGCCGGAAGGAGGGCAAATCAGCCCCAGCATTTT
CATSAGRRANQPQHF
>-|few|TRBV6-2/TRBV6-3|TRBJ1-1
TGTGCCAGCAGTTACACCAGGGACACTGAAGCTTTCTTT
CASSYTRDTEAFF
>TRBD1|few|TRBV5-1|TRBJ2-1
TGCGCCAGCAGCCCAGCCACAGGGGTAAGGGACAATGAGCAGTTCTTC
CASSPATGVRDNEQFF
>TRBD1|-|TRBV6-1|TRBJ2-1
TGTGCCAGCAGTGAGTCGGGACAGGGGTCTCTAGATAAGAATGAGCAGTTCTTC
CASSESGQGSLDKNEQFF
>-|-|TRBV7-9|TRBJ2-7
TGTGCCAGCAGCTTAGGGGCGGAGCAGTACTTC
CASSLGAEQYF
>TRBD2|-|TRBV11-2|TRBJ2-5
TGTGCCAGCAGCGGAGGTAGGGGAGGGGAAGAGACCCAGTACTTC
CASSGGRGGEETQYF
>TRBD2|once|TRBV11-3|TRBJ2-5
TGTGCCAGCAGCCCCGGACTAGCGGGAGGGAGAGAGACCCAGTACTTC
CASSPGLAGGRETQYF
>TRBD2|-|TRBV4-2|TRBJ2-3
TGTGCCAGCAGCCGAAACCGGGGGGGTGCTGGCACAGATACGCAGTATTTT
CASSRNRGGAGTDTQYF
>-|-|TRBV12-5|TRBJ1-3
TGTGCTAGTGGTCCTCCGGGGAGGGGTGGAAACACCATATATTTT
CASGPPGRGGNTIYF
>-|-|TRBV5-1|TRBJ1-2
TGCGCCAGCAGCTTGTCAGGGGACTATGGCTACACCTTC
CASSLSGDYGYTF
>TRBD1|-|TRBV4-3|TRBJ2-3
TGCGCCAGCAGCCAAGATTACAGGGGTCACACAGATACGCAGTATTTT
CASSQDYRGHTDTQYF
>TRBD2|few|TRBV4-2|TRBJ2-1
TGTGCCAGCAGCCAAGGGCTAGGTGCGGGAGTTGATAATGAGCAGTTCTTC
CASSQGLGAGVDNEQFF
>TRBD1|-|TRBV18|TRBJ1-2
TGTGCCAGCTCAACAGGGACAGGGGGTTATGGCTACACCTTC
CASSTGTGGYGYTF
>-|-|TRBV6-2/TRBV6-3|TRBJ2-5
TGTGCCAGCAGTTACCCTACTAGGACCCAGTACTTC
CASSYPTRTQYF
>TRBD1|-|TRBV7-2|TRBJ2-7
TGTGCCAGCAGCTTAGACCGGGACAGGGGCCACGAGCAGTACTTC
CASSLDRDRGHEQYF
>TRBD2|-|TRBV28|TRBJ2-1
TGTGCCAGCAGCACCTCGCTAGCGGAGGGGAGTGAGCAGTTCTTC
CASSTSLAEGSEQFF
>-|-|TRBV21-1|TRBJ2-7
TGTGCCAGCAGTACAGGGGGGAGCTCCTACGAGCAGTACTTC
CASSTGGSSYEQYF
>TRBD1|-|TRBV12-3/TRBV12-4|TRBJ2-7
TGTGCCAGCAGTTCGACAGGGACCTACGAGCAGTACTTC
CASSSTGTYEQYF
>TRBD2|-|TRBV19|TRBJ2-3
TGTGCCAGTAGTATAAGGGGACTAGCGGGAAGGACAGATACGCAGTATTTT
CASSIRGLAGRTDTQYF
>TRBD1|-|TRBV28|TRBJ2-7
TGTGCCAGCAGTTCAACAATCCGGGGGACAGGGCTGCCCGAGCAGTACTTC
CASSSTIRGTGLPEQYF
>-|once|TRBV14|TRBJ1-2
TGTGCCAGCAGCCAAGGGAGTGGGGCCATCTATGGCTACACCTTC
CASSQGSGAIYGYTF
>TRBD2|-|TRBV6-2/TRBV6-3|TRBJ2-3
TGTGCCAGCAGTCCATCCCTCCCGACTAGCGGAGCTAGTGGGGATACGCAGTATTTT
CASSPSLPTSGASGDTQYF
>-|-|TRBV4-3|TRBJ1-5
TGCGCCAGCAGCCAAGACAGGGCTAGCAATCAGCCCCAGCATTTT
CASSQDRASNQPQHF
>-|-|TRBV7-2|TRBJ2-1
TGTGCCAGCAGCCCCCAGTCTAGCGTGGACAATGAGCAGTTCTTC
CASSPQSSVDNEQFF
>TRBD2|-|TRBV7-6|TRBJ2-1
TGTGCCAGCAAAAGAGGACTAGCGGGGGACAATGAGCAGTTCTTC
CASKRGLAGDNEQFF
>TRBD2|-|TRBV18|TRBJ2-7
TGTGCCAGCTCACTGCTAGCGGGAGGCCACGAGCAGTACTTC
CASSLLAGGHEQYF
>-|-|TRBV21-1|TRBJ2-1
TGTGCCAGCAGCAACGGGGGGACTAGCGGGAGCGATGAGCAGTTCTTC
CASSNGGTSGSDEQFF
>-|-|TRBV24-1|TRBJ2-3
TGTGCCACCAGTGATTTGTGGGGGGAAAGCACAGATACGCAGTATTTT
CATSDLWGESTDTQYF
>TRBD2|-|TRBV5-1|TRBJ2-1
TGCGCCAGCAGCTCATCCGGGACTAGAGCAAATGAGCAGTTCTTC
CASSSSGTRANEQFF
>-|-|TRBV7-2|TRBJ2-3
TGTGCCAGCAGCTTAGGGCCCCTCACAGATACGCAGTATTTT
CASSLGPLTDTQYF
>-|-|TRBV7-6|TRBJ2-1
TGTGCCAGCAGTAAGCTAGTTTTTAGCTCCTACAATGAGCAGTTCTTC
CASSKLVFSSYNEQFF
>-|once|TRBV3-1/TRBV3-2|TRBJ1-6
TGTGCCAGCAGCCAAGACTGGAGAGGGTTGGCACCCCTCCACTTT
CASSQDWRGLAPLHF